Here is one T cell receptor (beta chain) with its context. Its antigen is currently not known. Base qualities are not at hand, and no much larger clone is one base apart. The CDR3 sequence holds 16 residues, the cysteine and phenylalanine included. The kept DNA is CDR3 alone, 48 bases in frame from the first base. V was cut back by 5 bases and J by 4 bases, leaving a gap of 21 bases between them. CDR1 and CDR2 (SEHNR, FQNEAQ) derive from the germline V gene (reference sequence). CD8 naive samples were obtained by positive selection for CCR7 among CD45RO-negative cells, yielding a CD45RA+CCR7+ population from which TemRA cells were excluded. Healthy HIV-negative adults with no recently reported acute infections or vaccinations were included as donors. Every donor was a Caucasian adult residing in Nashville, Tennessee, USA. After blood collection by leukapheresis, PBMCs were isolated using Ficoll-Histopaque density gradient centrifugation and then cryopreserved in the vapor phase of liquid nitrogen. Analytical flow cytometry was used to check the purity and quantity of every magnetically sorted T cell population. Genomic DNA was isolated from each sorted fraction and quantified by UV absorbance on a Nanodrop 2000c.

The data were obtained in a study of shared clonotypes between healthy human individuals (dated by TCRdb to 2020 to 2022). Turning to the overall study: The cohort included three men and a couple of women between 18 and 49 years of age. Blood TCR repertoires of a handful of healthy adults were deeply sequenced to estimate repertoire size and the extent of clonotype sharing between individuals. For each donor, three plates each were used for CD4 naive and CD4 memory, two plates were used for CD8 naive, and one plate was used for CD8 memory. Per donor, leukapheresis produced somewhere between about 0.85 and 8.9 billion PBMCs. Libraries were prepared and TCR repertoires were sequenced by different laboratories using diverse techniques, in order to increase sequencing depth and limit assay-specific biases.

Findings and caveats that apply to the study as a whole: Sharing across a handful of donors was observed for around 5% of naive CD4, about 4% of naive CD8, 2% to 2.5% of memory CD4, and approximately 0.41% of memory CD8 clonotypes. Naive subsets generally had larger estimated clonotype richness than memory subsets. The genetic and exposure-history diversity represented was limited by the small number of donors. Even with the large sequencing depth, rarefaction of the sorted-subset datasets indicated that sequencing was incomplete. Based on pairwise subsampling, the degree of clonotype sharing among donors was expected to be affected by sequencing depth. Sampling was restricted to blood, and TCR repertoires in tissues likely differ from the TCR repertoires found in blood. Compared with non-shared clonotypes, clonotypes shared by all four sorted-subset donors had higher generation probabilities.

Using the deep immunoSEQ assay, multiplex PCR amplified TCR CDR3 regions from genomic DNA. Extracted genomic DNA from each cell subset was spread evenly across all wells of several immunoSEQ 96-well plates, with each plate serving as a replicate. Each replicate PCR for sorted subsets received roughly 0.2 ug genomic DNA, equal to 30,000 or so T cell genomes. Purified libraries were quantified with a Qubit 3.0 fluorometer, sized on a Bioanalyzer 2100, and re-quantified with the KAPA Library Quantification kit. Every immunoSEQ 96-well plate was sequenced on a dedicated single-read 150-cycle Illumina NextSeq 550 flow cell. In the authors' own workflow: The immunoSEQ output contained only junctional sequences without quality scores, so filtering could not match that applied to full-length reads. To assign V/J genes and CDR3, sequences were annotated against IMGT germline references using PyIR, a Python wrapper for IgBLAST v1.9. Reads with weak V/J assignments (E-value above 1e-6), missing CDR3, stop codons, out-of-frame junctions, or ambiguous translated residues were removed. A V3J clonotype was defined by an identical inferred V gene, J gene, and CDR3 amino acid sequence. To compute the percentage overlap between repertoires, the number of shared unique clonotypes was divided by the size of the smaller repertoire. Three approaches were used to assess repertoire richness: RTK rarefaction, the Chao1 estimator, and Recon v2.1 estimates of unobserved clonotypes. Generation probabilities for all TCRbeta clonotypes obtained by the gDNA method from a handful of donors were computed using OLGA. In TCRdb, the immuneACCESS table is reduced to in-frame sequences with V and J assigned. These tables do not hold every clone; where another copy was compared, an unresolved V gene accounts for under half, and the others remain unexplained. Clone size and the V and J calls come from that table; the DNA yielded D and trimming. The sample table records about 870,000 clones; almost 95% of these occur just once. Together, the top ten hold about 25% of the sample.

The rearranged chain carries TRBV7-9 and TRBJ2-7, with TRBD1 tentatively as D gene (7 bases match). The sample taken for sequencing was naive CD8+ T cells sorted from blood. The cell subset or site label here, explained by the study, means: CD45RA+CCR7+. This TCR derives from a man between 25 and 39 years old in good health. The CDR3 here reads CASSLMEDPGGYEQYF. The DNA is as follows: TGTGCCAGCAGCCTAATGGAGGATCCAGGGGGGTACGAGCAGTACTTC.